This T cell receptor (beta chain) was profiled in a study of long-term antiretroviral therapy in people with HIV. Whole-study findings and limits: The blood, collected between about 2004 and 2017, was possibly taken under older ART regimens. Absence of data on ART adherence, viral resistance or therapy changes was noted. Regardless of time point, clones expanded before ART dominated the repertoire.

Everyone in the study who had HIV was treated in the United States. It was version v3.0 of the immunoSEQ assay that was run at survey level. Profiling relied on immunoSEQ multiplex PCR, and the TCRdb table lists in-frame clones only, not all of them. This table holds roughly 17,000 clones, under 85% found once. Germline CDR1 is SGHAT and CDR2 is FQNNGV. V was trimmed by 4 bases and J by 3 bases, leaving 13 bases between them. There are 14 residues in the CDR3. For this clone: Its matching antigen is unknown.

This TCR was recovered from a woman aged 40 to 50 with HIV. Sequences were derived from unsorted PBMCs, sampled 2.3 years after starting antiretroviral therapy. The chain employs TRBV11-2 and TRBJ2-7; a weak D match, TRBD1 (6 bases). The CDR3 bases are TGTGCCAGCAGCTCAGTACAACAGGGCTACGAGCAGTACTTC. Residues: CASSSVQQGYEQYF.